The table lists the clone carrying this TCR beta chain with many counts. Its antigen is not known. Each CDR3 protein is one row after TCRdb ran MiXCR on the 5' RACE reads. The sample contains roughly 670,000 distinct CDR3 sequences, 15% to 20% of which appear only once. The germline V and J ends were trimmed by 0 bases and 3 bases, with 9 bases remaining between them. The CDR3 has 15 residues. The germline gives CDR1 MNHEY, CDR2 SMNVEV (reference sequence). This sample stems from a study of CD8 T cells in ankylosing spondylitis. Overall study results and limits: Roughly eight highly homologous variants made up a TCR beta motif that seemed to typify ankylosing spondylitis blood.

The TCR comes from a male donor with ankylosing spondylitis. Sequencing was carried out using blood, either unsorted or a sorted T cell fraction (not recorded which). This chain uses TRBV27 with TRBJ2-1; D possibly corresponds to TRBD2 (6 bases). CDR3 bases: TGTGCCAGCAGTTTATCGGGGGGTCACTACAATGAGCAGTTCTTC. Translation gives CASSLSGGHYNEQFF.